Listed below are T cell receptor beta chains from one sample, sequenced in a study of cytomegalovirus exposure and HLA in healthy donors. The protocol was immunoSEQ multiplex PCR, while the TCRdb copy is restricted to in-frame clones and leaves out a portion. The sample carries about 140,000 clones, roughly four fifths recorded once. The sequencing input was PBMCs. Receptors originate from a woman aged 40 to 50 in good health and CMV-seronegative. CDR3s include the opening cysteine and the closing phenylalanine or tryptophan. The D gene is left open where the match is weak. Clone size is given for some rows only: seen once, a few or many times, or a class if the clone is expanded.

clone size	V gene	D gene	J gene	CDR3 DNA	CDR3 protein
.	TRBV11-2	.	TRBJ1-2	TGTGCCAGCAGCTCCAATACAGGGTACTCTGGCTACACCTTC	CASSSNTGYSGYTF
.	TRBV11-3	TRBD1	TRBJ1-1	TGTGCCAGCGGACAGGGTGGGGCCACTGAAGCTTTCTTT	CASGQGGATEAFF
.	TRBV28	TRBD2	TRBJ2-7	TGTGCCAGCAGTTTATGGTTTAGCGGGAGAGGTAGTTACGAGCAGTACTTC	CASSLWFSGRGSYEQYF
.	TRBV27	.	TRBJ2-4	TGTGCCAGCAGTTTACTCGGACAGTTCAAAAACATTCAGTACTTC	CASSLLGQFKNIQYF
.	TRBV15	.	TRBJ1-5	TGTGCCACCAGCAGCCAGGCAGGGGCACGTCAGCCCCAGCATTTT	CATSSQAGARQPQHF
.	TRBV6-5	.	TRBJ1-6	TGTGCCAGCAGTTACTCGACGGGGGGCTATAATTCACCCCTCCACTTT	CASSYSTGGYNSPLHF
few	TRBV5-1	TRBD1	TRBJ1-1	TGCGCCAGCAGCTGGACAGGGGAATGGGCCACTGAAGCTTTCTTT	CASSWTGEWATEAFF
.	TRBV29-1	TRBD2	TRBJ2-1	TGCAGCGTTCCGATAGCGGGAGGGACTCACAATGAGCAGTTCTTC	CSVPIAGGTHNEQFF
.	TRBV28	.	TRBJ2-1	TGTGCCAGCAGCGTACTCTACAATGAGCAGTTCTTC	CASSVLYNEQFF
.	TRBV4-1	TRBD2	TRBJ2-4	TGCGCCAGCAGCCAACAGCCGGGACTAGGGGCCAAAAACATTCAGTACTTC	CASSQQPGLGAKNIQYF
.	TRBV7-2	.	TRBJ2-3	TGTGCCAGCAGCTTAGGGGTCATCGGCTCACGCACAGATGCGCAGTATTTT	CASSLGVIGSRTDAQYF
.	TRBV19	.	TRBJ2-6	TGTGCCAGTATTTCCCGCTCTGGGGCCAACGTCCTGACTTTC	CASISRSGANVLTF
once	TRBV6-6	TRBD2	TRBJ2-7	TGTGCCAGCAGTTACGGGACTAGCGGAACCTACGAGCAGTACTTC	CASSYGTSGTYEQYF
few	TRBV7-9	.	TRBJ1-1	TGTGCCAGCAGCCCATCGCCGGGGAGGGAGTACACTGAAGCTTTCTTT	CASSPSPGREYTEAFF
.	TRBV6-1	TRBD1	TRBJ1-4	TGTGCCAGCAGTGTTTTCGGCAGGGGGGATGAAAAACTGTTTTTT	CASSVFGRGDEKLFF
.	TRBV5-4	.	TRBJ2-3	TGTGCCAGCAGCCGGGACTCCAGCACAGATACGCAGTATTTT	CASSRDSSTDTQYF
.	TRBV19	TRBD2	TRBJ2-1	TGTGCCAGTGATACCGGGACTACAGTCTACAATGAGCAGTTCTTC	CASDTGTTVYNEQFF
once	TRBV7-7	TRBD2	TRBJ2-5	TGTGCCAGCAGCTTGAACTTAGCGGGAGAAGAGACCCAGTACTTC	CASSLNLAGEETQYF
.	TRBV5-1	.	TRBJ2-5	TGCGCCAGCAGCTTGTCTCAAGAGACCCAGTACTTC	CASSLSQETQYF
few	TRBV2	.	TRBJ2-1	TGTGCCAGCATGCCCCGAGGGCCCACCTACAATGAGCAGTTCTTC	CASMPRGPTYNEQFF
.	TRBV2	.	TRBJ2-7	TGTGCCAGCAGGGCGAACCAGGCGTGGCAGTACTTC	CASRANQAWQYF
once	TRBV18	.	TRBJ2-3	TGTGCCAGCTCACCACTCAGGGTGACAGATACGCAGTATTTT	CASSPLRVTDTQYF
.	TRBV15	.	TRBJ2-1	TGTGCCACCAGCAGATCCCTTCGGGGTGAGCAGTTCTTC	CATSRSLRGEQFF
.	TRBV7-9	.	TRBJ2-2	TGTGCCAGCGGTCGGGGAGACACCGGGGAGCTGTTTTTT	CASGRGDTGELFF
.	TRBV5-4	.	TRBJ1-2	TGTGCCAGCAGCTTAAACTCCTATGGCTACACCTTC	CASSLNSYGYTF
.	TRBV10-1	TRBD1	TRBJ1-1	TGCGCCAGCAGTGTTACCGGGACAGGGGGCCAAGCTTTCTTT	CASSVTGTGGQAFF
.	TRBV20-1	TRBD1	TRBJ2-5	TGCAGTGCTAGAGATCGAGGACAGGGACACTTC	CSARDRGQGHF
.	TRBV7-8	.	TRBJ2-5	TGTGCCAGCAGCTTAGCTCTAGCACTCAGAGGAGAGACCCAGTACTTC	CASSLALALRGETQYF
.	TRBV4-1	TRBD2	TRBJ2-5	TGCGCCAGCAGCCAACTGGGACTAGCGGGAGTGGGAGAGACCCAGTACTTC	CASSQLGLAGVGETQYF